The 10 T cell receptor beta chains reported below all come from one sample, sequenced in a study of CD8 T cells in ankylosing spondylitis (dated by TCRdb to 2016 to 2017). The library was built by means of 5' RACE. The sequencer was an Illumina HiSeq 2500. TCRdb passed the public sequencing reads through fastp at Q25 and MiXCR, retaining productive beta sequences. Rows with a matching CDR3 protein are joined into one entry that keeps the most common DNA and genes. The sample table shows hundreds of thousands of distinct CDR3 sequences, and about a quarter are seen once. Together, the top ten hold approximately 6.6% of the sample. The sequenced sample was blood, either unsorted or a sorted T cell fraction (not recorded which). Every receptor here comes from a male donor with ankylosing spondylitis or in good health (not recorded which).

The chain is built from TRBV12-3 or TRBV12-4 and TRBJ2-5; D may correspond to TRBD1 or TRBD2 (5 bases each). The V end was cut by 10 bases, the J end by 2 bases, with 11 bases between. This CDR3 spans 12 amino acids. The DNA of the CDR3 is TGTGCCACCAGGGACGGACAAGAGACCCAGTACTTC. This sequence encodes CATRDGQETQYF.

This clonotype showed up many times. The junction departs from germline at one end; a sequencing error may be responsible. CDR3 sequence (DNA): TGCAGTGCTACCACCGGGACCATCAAGCGTCCCTTC. It specifies CSATTGTIKRPF. The chain carries TRBV20-1 and TRBJ2-7; the D call may be TRBD1 or TRBD2 (5 bases each). The length of the CDR3 is 12 residues. Germline CDR1 and CDR2: DFQATT and SNEGSKA (reference sequence).

This clonotype showed up just a few times. This chain uses TRBV20-1 with TRBJ2-1; TRBD2 matches at 10 bases. This CDR3 has 14 residues. In germline, CDR1 is DFQATT, CDR2 SNEGSKA (reference sequence). V shed 6 bases, J shed 6 bases, and the junction held 8 bases outside the gene matches. CDR3 DNA: TGCAGTGCCCCAGCGGGAGGGGGCCCCAATGAGCAGTTCTTC. The encoded protein is CSAPAGGGPNEQFF.

This clonotype was recorded at least ten times. CDR3 region: CASSSDRVSTEAFF. For the CDR3, the DNA is TGCGCCAGCAGCTCGGACAGGGTTTCGACTGAAGCTTTCTTT. The rearrangement links TRBV5-1 to TRBJ1-1; TRBD1 matches at 8 bases. The CDR3 runs to 14 residues. V dropped 3 bases and J dropped 5; count of bases not matched to a gene: 6. Germline-derived CDR1 and CDR2 are SGHRS and YFSETQ.

This clonotype was seen once. The CDR3 region has the DNA TGTGCCAGCAGCTCTTCTGGCGAGCAGTTCTTC. It encodes CASSSSGEQFF. The rearrangement uses TRBV7-2 and TRBJ2-1, with D unresolved. Looked up from germline, CDR1 is SGHTA and CDR2 is FQGNSA. The CDR3 runs to 11 residues. V shed 4 bases and J shed 10 bases, with 8 bases lying between them.

The chain couples TRBV20-1 to TRBJ1-5; no firm D call. V lost 0 bases and J 4 bases, leaving 16 bases between the germline ends. This CDR3 region has 16 residues. CDR1 DFQATT and CDR2 SNEGSKA come from the germline V gene (reference sequence). This CDR3 is CSARDLEVIRNQPQHF. The CDR3 DNA reads TGCAGTGCTAGAGATCTGGAGGTCATTCGAAATCAGCCCCAGCATTTT.

The gene calls are TRBV7-2 and TRBJ2-5; D is ambiguous. This CDR3 has 11 residues. Germline CDR1 is SGHTA and CDR2 is FQGNSA. Trimming stripped 5 bases from V and 4 bases from J, with 5 bases between. CDR3 residues: CASSDVETQYF. In nucleotides, the CDR3 is TGTGCCAGCAGCGACGTAGAGACCCAGTACTTC.

This clonotype was detected many times. The chain couples TRBV5-1 to TRBJ1-2, with TRBD1 as a possible D gene (6 bases). CDR3 size: 15 residues. V lost 0 bases to trimming and J lost 8 bases, with 17 bases between them. The germline CDR1 and CDR2 sequences are SGHRS and YFSETQ. The chain's CDR3 is CASSLARGGRDGYTF. CDR3 coding DNA: TGCGCCAGCAGCTTGGCCCGGGGGGGGCGAGACGGCTACACCTTC.

This clonotype has at least ten counts. V and J are TRBV28 and TRBJ2-7; 9 nucleotides align to TRBD1. Per germline, CDR1 MDHEN and CDR2 SYDVKM. V lost 4 bases and J lost 6; bases outside the gene matches: 7. The CDR3 consists of 14 residues. In DNA form, the CDR3 reads TGTGCCAGCAGTTGGCACAGGGGGCTCTCCGAGCAGTACTTC. It is translated as CASSWHRGLSEQYF.

The rearrangement joins TRBV7-2 to TRBJ2-1, with D possibly matching TRBD2 (6 bases). CDR3 length: 15 amino acids. Between the trimmed V and J ends, which lost 1 base and 4 bases, there was a span of 11 bases. CDR1 and CDR2 (germline): SGHTA, FQGNSA. The CDR3 DNA follows: TGTGCCAGCAGCTTAGGTTTGGGAGGATACAATGAGCAGTTCTTC. This gives the protein CASSLGLGGYNEQFF.